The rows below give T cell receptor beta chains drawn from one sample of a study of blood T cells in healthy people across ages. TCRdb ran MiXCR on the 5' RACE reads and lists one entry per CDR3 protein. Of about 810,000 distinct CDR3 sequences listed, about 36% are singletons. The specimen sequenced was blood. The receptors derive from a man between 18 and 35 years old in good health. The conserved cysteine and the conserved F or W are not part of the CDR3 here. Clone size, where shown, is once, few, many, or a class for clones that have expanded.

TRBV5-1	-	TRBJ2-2	ASSSDVGGTGELF
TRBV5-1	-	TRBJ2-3	ACSSLGQGATDTQY
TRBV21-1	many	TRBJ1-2	ASTRTSESYGYT
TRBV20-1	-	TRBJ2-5	SATRGWYQETQY
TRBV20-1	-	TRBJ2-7	RASLLPYEQY
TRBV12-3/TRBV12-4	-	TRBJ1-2	ASSHYREQGYYGYT
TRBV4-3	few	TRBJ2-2	ASSQRLPRTGGPGELF
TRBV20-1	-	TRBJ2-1	SPSAQGAINEQF
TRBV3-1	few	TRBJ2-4	ASSQLIGENIQY
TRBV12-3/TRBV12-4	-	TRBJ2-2	ASRGLAATGELF
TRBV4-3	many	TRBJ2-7	ASSPDRGAYEQY
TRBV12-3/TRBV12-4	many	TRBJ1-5	ASSLGTEPNQPQH
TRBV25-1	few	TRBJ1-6	ASSSGQGYPYNSPLH
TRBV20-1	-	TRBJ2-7	SARISGRGNEQY
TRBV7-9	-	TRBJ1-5	ATRAGANQPQH
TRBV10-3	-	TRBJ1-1	ASLQPGAGEEAF
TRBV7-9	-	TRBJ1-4	ASSLGQGGATNEKLF
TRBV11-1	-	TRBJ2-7	ASSFLGELAGDPPHRTEQY
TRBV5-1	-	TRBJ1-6	ASSLDGQGGNSPLH
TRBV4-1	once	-	ASSQDFRDVGSVSGEQY